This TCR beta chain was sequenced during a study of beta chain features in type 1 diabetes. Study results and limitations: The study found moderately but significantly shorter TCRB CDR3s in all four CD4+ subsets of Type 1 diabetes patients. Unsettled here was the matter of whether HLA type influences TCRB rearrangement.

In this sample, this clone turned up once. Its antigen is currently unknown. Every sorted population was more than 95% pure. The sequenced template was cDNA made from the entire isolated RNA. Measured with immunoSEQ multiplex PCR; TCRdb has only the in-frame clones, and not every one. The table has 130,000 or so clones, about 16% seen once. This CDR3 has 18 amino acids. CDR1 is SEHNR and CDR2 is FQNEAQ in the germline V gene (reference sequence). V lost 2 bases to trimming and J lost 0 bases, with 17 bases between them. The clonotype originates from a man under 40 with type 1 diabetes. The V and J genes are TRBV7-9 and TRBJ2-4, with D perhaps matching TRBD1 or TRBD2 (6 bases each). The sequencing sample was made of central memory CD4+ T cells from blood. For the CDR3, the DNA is TGTGCCAGCAGCTTACCCACTGTAGGGGGGCGAGCCAAAAACATTCAGTACTTC. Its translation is CASSLPTVGGRAKNIQYF.